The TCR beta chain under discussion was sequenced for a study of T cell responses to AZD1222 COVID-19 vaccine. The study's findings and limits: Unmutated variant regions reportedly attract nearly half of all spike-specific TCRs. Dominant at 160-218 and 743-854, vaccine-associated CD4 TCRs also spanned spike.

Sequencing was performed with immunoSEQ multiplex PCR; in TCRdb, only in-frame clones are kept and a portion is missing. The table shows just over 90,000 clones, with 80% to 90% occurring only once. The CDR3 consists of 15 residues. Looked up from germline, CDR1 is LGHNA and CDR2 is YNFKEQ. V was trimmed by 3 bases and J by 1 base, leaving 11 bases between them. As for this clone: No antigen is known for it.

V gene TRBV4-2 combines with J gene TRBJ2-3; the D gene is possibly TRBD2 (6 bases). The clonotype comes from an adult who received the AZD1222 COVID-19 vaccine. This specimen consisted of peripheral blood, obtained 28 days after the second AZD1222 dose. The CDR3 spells CASSQGGQGTDTQYF. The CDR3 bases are TGTGCCAGCAGCCAGGGAGGACAAGGCACAGATACGCAGTATTTT.